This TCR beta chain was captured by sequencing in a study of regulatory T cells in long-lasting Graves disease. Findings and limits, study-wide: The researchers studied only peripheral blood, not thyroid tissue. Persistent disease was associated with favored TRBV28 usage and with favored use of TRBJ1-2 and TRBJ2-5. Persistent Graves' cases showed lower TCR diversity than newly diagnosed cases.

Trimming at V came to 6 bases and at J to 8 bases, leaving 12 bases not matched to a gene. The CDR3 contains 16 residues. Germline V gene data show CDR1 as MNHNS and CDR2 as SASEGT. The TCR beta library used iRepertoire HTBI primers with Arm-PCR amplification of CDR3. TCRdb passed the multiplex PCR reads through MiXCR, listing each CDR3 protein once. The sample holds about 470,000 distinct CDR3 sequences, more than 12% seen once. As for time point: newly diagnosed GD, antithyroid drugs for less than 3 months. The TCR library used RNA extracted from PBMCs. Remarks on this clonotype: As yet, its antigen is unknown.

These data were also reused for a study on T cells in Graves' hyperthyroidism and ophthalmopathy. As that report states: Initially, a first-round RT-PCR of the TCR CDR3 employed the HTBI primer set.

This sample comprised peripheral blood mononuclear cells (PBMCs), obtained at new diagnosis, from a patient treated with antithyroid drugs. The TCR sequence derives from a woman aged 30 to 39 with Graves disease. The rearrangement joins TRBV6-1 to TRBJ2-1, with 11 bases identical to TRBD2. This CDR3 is CASRLWLAGGGYEQFF. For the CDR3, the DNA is TGTGCCAGCAGGCTGTGGCTAGCGGGAGGAGGCTATGAGCAGTTCTTC.